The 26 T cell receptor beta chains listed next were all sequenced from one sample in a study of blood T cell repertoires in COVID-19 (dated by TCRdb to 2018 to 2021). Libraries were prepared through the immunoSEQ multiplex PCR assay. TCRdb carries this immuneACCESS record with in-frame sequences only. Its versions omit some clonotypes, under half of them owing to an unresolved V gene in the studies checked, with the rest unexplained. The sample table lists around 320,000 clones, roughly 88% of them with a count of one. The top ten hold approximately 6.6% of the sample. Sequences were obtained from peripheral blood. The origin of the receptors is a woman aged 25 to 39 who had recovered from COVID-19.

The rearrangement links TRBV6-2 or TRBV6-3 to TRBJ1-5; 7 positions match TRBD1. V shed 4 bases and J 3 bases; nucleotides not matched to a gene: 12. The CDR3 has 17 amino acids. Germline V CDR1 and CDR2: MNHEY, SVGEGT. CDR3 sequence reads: CASSFQPTGVVNQPQHF. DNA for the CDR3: TGTGCCAGCAGTTTTCAACCCACAGGGGTTGTCAATCAGCCCCAGCATTTT.

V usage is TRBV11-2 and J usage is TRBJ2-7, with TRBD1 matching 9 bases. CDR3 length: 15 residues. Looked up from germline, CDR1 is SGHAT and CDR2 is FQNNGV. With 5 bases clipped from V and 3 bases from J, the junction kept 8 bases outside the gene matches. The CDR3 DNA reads TGTGCCAGCAGCCCAGGACAGGGGAGTCTCTACGAGCAGTACTTC. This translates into CASSPGQGSLYEQYF. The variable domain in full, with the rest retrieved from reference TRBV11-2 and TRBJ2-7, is EAGVAQSPRYKIIEKRQSVAFWCNPISGHATLYWYQQILGQGPKLLIQFQNNGVVDDSQLPKDRFSAERLKGVDSTLKIQPAKLEDSAVYLCASSPGQGSLYEQYFGPGTRLTVT.

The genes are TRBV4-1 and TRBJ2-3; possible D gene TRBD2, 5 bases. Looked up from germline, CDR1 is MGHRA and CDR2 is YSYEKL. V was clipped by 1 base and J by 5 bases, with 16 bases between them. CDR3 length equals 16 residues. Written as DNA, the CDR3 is TGCGCCAGCAGCCAAGCGAACATACTAGTAGGAGATACGCAGTATTTT. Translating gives CASSQANILVGDTQYF.

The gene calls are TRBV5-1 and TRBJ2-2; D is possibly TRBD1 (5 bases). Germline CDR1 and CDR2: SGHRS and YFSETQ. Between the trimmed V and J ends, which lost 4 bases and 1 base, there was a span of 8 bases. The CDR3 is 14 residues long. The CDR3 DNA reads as TGCGCCAGCAGCGACAGACGGAACACCGGGGAGCTGTTTTTT. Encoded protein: CASSDRRNTGELFF. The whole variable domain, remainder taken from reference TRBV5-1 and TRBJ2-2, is KAGVTQTPRYLIKTRGQQVTLSCSPISGHRSVSWYQQTPGQGLQFLFEYFSETQRNKGNFPGRFSGRQFSNSRSEMNVSTLELGDSALYLCASSDRRNTGELFFGEGSRLTVL.

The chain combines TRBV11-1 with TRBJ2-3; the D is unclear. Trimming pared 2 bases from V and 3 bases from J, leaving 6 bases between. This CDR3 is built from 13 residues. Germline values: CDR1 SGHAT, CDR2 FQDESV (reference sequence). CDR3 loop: CASSLQKTDTQYF. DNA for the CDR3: TGTGCCAGCAGCTTACAGAAGACAGATACGCAGTATTTT.

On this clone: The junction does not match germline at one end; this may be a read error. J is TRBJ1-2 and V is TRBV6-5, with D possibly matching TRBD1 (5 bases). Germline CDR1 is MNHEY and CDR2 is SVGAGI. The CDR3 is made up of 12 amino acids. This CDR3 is CASTGDAPPGHF. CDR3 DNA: TGTGCCAGCACCGGCGACGCCCCCCCAGGGCACTTC.

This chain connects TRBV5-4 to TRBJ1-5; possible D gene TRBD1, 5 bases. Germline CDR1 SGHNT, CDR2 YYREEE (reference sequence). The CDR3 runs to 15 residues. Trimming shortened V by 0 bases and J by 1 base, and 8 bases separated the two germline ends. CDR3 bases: TGTGCCAGCAGCTTGGGGCGGGGCAGCAATCAGCCCCAGCATTTT. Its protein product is CASSLGRGSNQPQHF. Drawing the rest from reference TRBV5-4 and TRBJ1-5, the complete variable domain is ETGVTQSPTHLIKTRGQQVTLRCSSQSGHNTVSWYQQALGQGPQFIFQYYREEENGRGNFPPRFSGLQFPNYSSELNVNALELDDSALYLCASSLGRGSNQPQHFGDGTRLSIL.

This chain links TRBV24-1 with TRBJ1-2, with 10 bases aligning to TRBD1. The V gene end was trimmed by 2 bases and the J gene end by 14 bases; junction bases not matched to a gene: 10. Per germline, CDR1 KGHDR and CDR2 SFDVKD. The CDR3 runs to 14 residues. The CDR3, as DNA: TGTGCCACCAGTGATTGGTCCGGGACAGGGGTATTTACCTTC. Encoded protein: CATSDWSGTGVFTF.

The CDR3 DNA follows: TGTGCCAGCAGCCGGACAGGGTGGTCCTACAATGAGCAGTTCTTC. It codes for CASSRTGWSYNEQFF. The chain uses TRBV7-6 and TRBJ2-1; TRBD1 aligns across 8 bases. In germline, CDR1 is SGHVS, CDR2 FNYEAQ. Trimming cost V 5 bases and J 1 base; bases outside gene matches: 4. The CDR3 spans 15 residues.

CDR3 region: CASSRGRGNEQFF. The DNA for the CDR3 is TGTGCCAGCAGTCGCGGACGGGGCAATGAGCAGTTCTTC. The chain uses TRBV12-3 or TRBV12-4 and TRBJ2-1; a possible D gene is TRBD2 (5 bases). V was shortened by 5 bases and J by 6 bases, with 11 bases between the two germline ends. The CDR3 length is 13 residues.

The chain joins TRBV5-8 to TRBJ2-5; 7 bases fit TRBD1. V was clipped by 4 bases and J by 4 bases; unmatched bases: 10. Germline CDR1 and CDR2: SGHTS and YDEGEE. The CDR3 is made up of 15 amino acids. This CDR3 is CASSPKDRLRETQYF. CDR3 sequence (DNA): TGTGCCAGCAGCCCAAAGGACAGGCTCCGAGAGACCCAGTACTTC.

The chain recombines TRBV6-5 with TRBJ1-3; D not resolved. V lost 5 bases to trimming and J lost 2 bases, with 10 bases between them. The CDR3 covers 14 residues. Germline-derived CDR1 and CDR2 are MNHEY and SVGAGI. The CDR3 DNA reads TGTGCCAGCAGTCCCGGGTTTACTGGAAACACCATATATTTT. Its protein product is CASSPGFTGNTIYF.

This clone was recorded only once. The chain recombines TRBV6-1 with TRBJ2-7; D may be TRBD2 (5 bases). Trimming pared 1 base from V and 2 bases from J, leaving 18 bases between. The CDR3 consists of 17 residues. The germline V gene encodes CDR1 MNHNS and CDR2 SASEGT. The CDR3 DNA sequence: TGTGCCAGCAGTGAAGGGGCCGGTGGAGCGGATCCCTACGAGCAGTACTTC. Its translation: CASSEGAGGADPYEQYF.

The CDR3 DNA reads TGTGCCAGCAGTTTCCCGGGGAGTGCCTACGAGCAGTACTTC. As protein: CASSFPGSAYEQYF. The chain uses TRBV28 and TRBJ2-7; a possible D gene is TRBD2 (5 bases). V was shortened by 3 bases and J by 2 bases, with 11 bases between the two germline ends. The CDR3 consists of 14 residues. Germline lookup yields CDR1 MDHEN and CDR2 SYDVKM.

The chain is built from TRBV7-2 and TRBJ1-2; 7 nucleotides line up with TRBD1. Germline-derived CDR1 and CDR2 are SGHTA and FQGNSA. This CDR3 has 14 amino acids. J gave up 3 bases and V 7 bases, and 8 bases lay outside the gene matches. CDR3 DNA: TGTGCCAGCAAGGGACAGCCCTCCGACTATGGCTACACCTTC. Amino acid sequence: CASKGQPSDYGYTF.

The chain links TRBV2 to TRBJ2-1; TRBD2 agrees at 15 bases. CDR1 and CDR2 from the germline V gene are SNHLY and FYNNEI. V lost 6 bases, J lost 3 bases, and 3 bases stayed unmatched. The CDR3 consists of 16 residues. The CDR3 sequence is CASRGLAGGHYNEQFF. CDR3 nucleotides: TGTGCCAGCAGAGGACTAGCGGGGGGGCACTACAATGAGCAGTTCTTC.

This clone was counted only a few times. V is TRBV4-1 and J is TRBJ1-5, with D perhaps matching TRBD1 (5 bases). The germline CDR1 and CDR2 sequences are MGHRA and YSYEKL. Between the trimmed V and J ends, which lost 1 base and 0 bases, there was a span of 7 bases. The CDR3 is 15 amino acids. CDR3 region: CASSQADSSNQPQHF. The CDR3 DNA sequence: TGCGCCAGCAGCCAAGCAGACAGTAGCAATCAGCCCCAGCATTTT.

The CDR3 bases are TGTGCCAGCAGCTTAAGTGGGACAGGGGGTTACAATGAGCAGTTCTTC. Its translation: CASSLSGTGGYNEQFF. The chain couples TRBV5-6 to TRBJ2-1, with 11 positions matching TRBD1. Trimming cost V 2 bases and J 4 bases; bases outside gene matches: 5. The germline V gene encodes CDR1 SGHDT and CDR2 YYEEEE. The CDR3 extends over 16 amino acids.

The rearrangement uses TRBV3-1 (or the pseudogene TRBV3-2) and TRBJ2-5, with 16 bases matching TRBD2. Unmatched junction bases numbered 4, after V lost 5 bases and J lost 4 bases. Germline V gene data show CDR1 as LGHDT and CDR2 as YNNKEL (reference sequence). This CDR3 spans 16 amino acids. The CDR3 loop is CASSLGTSGGGETQYF. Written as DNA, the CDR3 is TGTGCCAGCAGCTTGGGGACTAGCGGGGGGGGAGAGACCCAGTACTTC.

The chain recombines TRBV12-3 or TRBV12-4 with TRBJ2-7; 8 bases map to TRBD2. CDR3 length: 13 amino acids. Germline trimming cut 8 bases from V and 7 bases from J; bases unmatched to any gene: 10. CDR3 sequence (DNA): TGTGCCAGCGGGAACGACGCGGGGGGTGAGCAGTACTTC. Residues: CASGNDAGGEQYF.

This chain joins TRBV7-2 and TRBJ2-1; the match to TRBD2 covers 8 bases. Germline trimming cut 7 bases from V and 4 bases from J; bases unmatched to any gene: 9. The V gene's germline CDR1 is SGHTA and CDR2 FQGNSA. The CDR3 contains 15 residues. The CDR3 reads CASTRSGGSYNEQFF. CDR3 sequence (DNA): TGTGCCAGCACCCGATCGGGGGGGAGTTACAATGAGCAGTTCTTC.

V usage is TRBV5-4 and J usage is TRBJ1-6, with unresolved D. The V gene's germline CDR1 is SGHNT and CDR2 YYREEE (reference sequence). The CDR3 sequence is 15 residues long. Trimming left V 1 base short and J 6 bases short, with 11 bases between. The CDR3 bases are TGTGCCAGCAGCTTGTATACAGTCTTTAATTCACCCCTCCACTTT. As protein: CASSLYTVFNSPLHF.

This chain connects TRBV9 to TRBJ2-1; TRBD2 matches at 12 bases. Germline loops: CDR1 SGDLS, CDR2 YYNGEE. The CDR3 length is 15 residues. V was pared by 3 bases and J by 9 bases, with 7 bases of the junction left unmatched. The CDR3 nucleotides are TGTGCCAGCAGCGCATCTAGCGGGGGGGCCTCTGAGCAGTTCTTC. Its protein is CASSASSGGASEQFF.

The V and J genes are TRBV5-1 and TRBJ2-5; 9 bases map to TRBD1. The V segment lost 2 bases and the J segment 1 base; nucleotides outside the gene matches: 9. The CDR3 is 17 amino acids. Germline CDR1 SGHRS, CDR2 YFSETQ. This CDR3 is CASSFVAGQGGQETQYF. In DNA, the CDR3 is TGCGCCAGCAGCTTTGTCGCGGGACAGGGAGGCCAAGAGACCCAGTACTTC.

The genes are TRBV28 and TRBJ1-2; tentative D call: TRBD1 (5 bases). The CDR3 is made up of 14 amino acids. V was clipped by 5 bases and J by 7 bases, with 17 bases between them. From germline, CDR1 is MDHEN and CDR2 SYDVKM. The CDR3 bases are TGTGCCAGCAGTCCCGCGGGGAGGGGCAGTGGCTACACCTTC. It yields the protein CASSPAGRGSGYTF.

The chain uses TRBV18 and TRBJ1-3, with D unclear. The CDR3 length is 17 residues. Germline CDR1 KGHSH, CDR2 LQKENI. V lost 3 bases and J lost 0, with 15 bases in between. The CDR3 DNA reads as TGTGCCAGCTCACCTGCCTGGTCGGGGTACTCTGGAAACACCATATATTTT. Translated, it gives CASSPAWSGYSGNTIYF.